This T cell receptor beta chain was profiled in a study of blood T cell repertoires in COVID-19. About the research overall: COVID-19 samples from acute and convalescent phases originated in the United States, Italy and Spain. T cells, B-cell-depleted T cells, or PBMCs supplied cDNA or gDNA.

In this sample, this clone turned up once. CDR3 length equals 14 residues. Germline CDR1 and CDR2: MNHEY and SVGAGI. V lost 7 bases and J lost 4; bases outside the gene matches: 8. Authors' data handling: Researchers report that nucleated cell counts were estimated from reference gene primer amplification. TCRdb's table, derived via immunoSEQ multiplex PCR, lists solely in-frame clones and lacks some. The V and J calls and the clone size are those of that table, but D and trimming were determined from the DNA. The sample carries hundreds of thousands of clones, more than 80% recorded once. Sequenced: PBMCs or T cells enriched from blood (not recorded which). This chain joins TRBV6-5 and TRBJ2-5; 8 bases map to TRBD1. This sequence originates from a young man who had recovered from COVID-19. CDR3 nucleotides: TGTGCCAGCAACCCAGGGGGCGACTCAGAGACCCAGTACTTC. Translated: CASNPGGDSETQYF.